What follows are 17 T cell receptor beta chains derived from one specimen sequenced in a study of T cells of healthy individuals. TCRdb processed the 5' RACE reads anew with MiXCR; each CDR3 protein has one entry. The sample contains around 100,000 distinct CDR3 sequences, around 17% of which appear only once. The receptors stem from a human donor in good health.

V and J are TRBV7-8 and TRBJ2-3; 7 bases agree with TRBD2. V dropped 5 bases and J dropped 7; count of bases not matched to a gene: 9. CDR3 size: 14 residues. Germline CDR1 is SGHVS and CDR2 is FQNEAQ. CDR3 amino acids: CASSPREDSYTQYF. In nucleotides, the CDR3 is TGTGCCAGCAGCCCCCGGGAGGATTCGTATACGCAGTATTTT.

The V gene is TRBV20-1, the J gene TRBJ2-7, with TRBD2 matching 12 bases. Trimming removed 3 bases from V and 7 bases from J; junction bases left unmatched: 7. This CDR3 contains 14 residues. Per the germline V gene, CDR1 is DFQATT and CDR2 is SNEGSKA (reference sequence). In nucleotides, the CDR3 is TGCAGTGCTAGGCTAGCGGGGGGGCCTTGGGAGCAGTACTTC. Encoded protein: CSARLAGGPWEQYF.

This clonotype was observed many times. V and J are TRBV15 and TRBJ2-7; 7 bases fit TRBD2. The CDR3 covers 14 residues. After removal of 5 bases from V and 2 bases from J, the junction contained 6 bases not matched to a gene. CDR1 and CDR2 from the germline V gene are LNHNV and YYDKDF (reference sequence). The CDR3 nucleotides are TGTGCCACCAGCCTGACTAGCCAGGCCTACGAGCAGTACTTC. Its protein product is CATSLTSQAYEQYF.

This clonotype has at least ten counts. The chain combines TRBV7-9 with TRBJ1-2; D is perhaps TRBD1 (5 bases). This CDR3 has 12 residues. With 1 base removed from V and 10 bases from J, the gap between germline ends came to 10 bases. Germline V lookup: CDR1 SEHNR, CDR2 FQNEAQ (reference sequence). CDR3 bases: TGTGCCAGCAGCTTAGACGCGGGGGACTACACCTTC. As protein: CASSLDAGDYTF. Drawing the rest from reference TRBV7-9 and TRBJ1-2, the complete variable domain is DTGVSQNPRHKITKRGQNVTFRCDPISEHNRLYWYRQTLGQGPEFLTYFQNEAQLEKSRLLSDRFSAERPKGSFSTLEIQRTEQGDSAMYLCASSLDAGDYTFGSGTRLTVV.

This clonotype has a count of ten or more. This chain uses TRBV25-1 with TRBJ2-1, with D possibly being TRBD1 or TRBD2 (6 bases each). The CDR3 loop spans 16 amino acids. Per germline, CDR1 MGHDK and CDR2 SYGVNS. The ends were cut back, 4 bases at V and 5 bases at J, with 18 bases in the middle. CDR3 protein: CASSARRGRDNNEQFF. In DNA form, the CDR3 reads TGTGCCAGCAGTGCCCGCCGAGGGCGGGACAACAATGAGCAGTTCTTC.

This clonotype showed up many times. The chain employs TRBV11-2 and TRBJ1-5; no clear D gene. V dropped 1 base and J dropped 0 bases, with 4 bases sitting between them. CDR3 size: 14 residues. Looked up from germline, CDR1 is SGHAT and CDR2 is FQNNGV. CDR3 residues: CASSLGSSNQPQHF. The CDR3 region has the DNA TGTGCCAGCAGCTTAGGCAGTAGCAATCAGCCCCAGCATTTT.

This chain uses TRBV7-8 with TRBJ1-3; D might be TRBD1 (6 bases). This CDR3 has 17 residues. Trimming stripped 5 bases from V and 3 bases from J, with 20 bases between. Germline V lookup: CDR1 SGHVS, CDR2 FQNEAQ. CDR3 loop: CASSPYRVPELGNTIYF. The CDR3 DNA is TGTGCCAGCAGCCCGTACAGGGTCCCTGAACTTGGAAACACCATATATTTT.

This clonotype was seen a handful of times. The chain joins TRBV4-2 to TRBJ1-2; no clear D gene. The CDR3 is made up of 13 amino acids. Between the trimmed V and J ends, which lost 1 base and 6 bases, there was a span of 9 bases. Germline V lookup: CDR1 LGHNA, CDR2 YNFKEQ. The CDR3 DNA follows: TGTGCCAGCAGCCAAGGGGTCGGGGATGGCTACACCTTC. Protein product: CASSQGVGDGYTF.

A few counts support this clonotype. V gene TRBV4-3 combines with J gene TRBJ2-3, with 9 nucleotides matching TRBD1. Germline assignment: CDR1 LGHNA and CDR2 YSLEER. V dropped 4 bases and J dropped 4; count of bases not matched to a gene: 12. This CDR3 contains 17 residues. The DNA of the CDR3 is TGCGCCAGCAGCCTAAATGGGGGGACAGGGTATGCAGATACGCAGTATTTT. Residues: CASSLNGGTGYADTQYF.

This clonotype was detected only once. The chain couples TRBV2 to TRBJ2-7; 7 nucleotides match TRBD2. The CDR3 runs to 15 residues. In germline, CDR1 is SNHLY, CDR2 FYNNEI. J was trimmed by 4 bases and V by 6 bases; bases with no gene match: 12. This CDR3 reads CASRAHGGSQYEQYF. For the CDR3, the DNA is TGTGCCAGCAGGGCCCACGGCGGGAGTCAATACGAGCAGTACTTC.

In its sample, this clonotype was seen a few times. The chain recombines TRBV9 with TRBJ2-2; 14 nucleotides line up with TRBD2. The CDR3 loop spans 17 amino acids. From germline, CDR1 is SGDLS and CDR2 YYNGEE. V was pared by 0 bases and J by 6 bases, with 4 bases of the junction left unmatched. The CDR3 spells CASSVAGTSGSSGELFF. CDR3 in DNA: TGTGCCAGCAGCGTAGCGGGGACTAGCGGGAGTTCCGGGGAGCTGTTTTTT.

A few counts support this clonotype. This chain connects TRBV27 to TRBJ1-2, with TRBD1 as a possible D gene (6 bases). Germline V lookup: CDR1 MNHEY, CDR2 SMNVEV (reference sequence). V was pared by 2 bases and J by 3 bases, with 10 bases between. This CDR3 is 14 amino acids long. CDR3 residues: CASSLRGADYGYTF. The DNA for the CDR3 is TGTGCCAGCAGTTTACGGGGGGCGGACTATGGCTACACCTTC.

About this clonotype: A read error may produce the germline difference seen at one junction end. The CDR3 nucleotides are TGCGCCAGCAGTCAAGATACACTAGCGGGAGTCGAGCAGTTCTTC. Its translation: CASSQDTLAGVEQFF. The J gene is TRBJ2-1, the V gene TRBV4-3, with TRBD2 matching 11 bases. Germline values: CDR1 LGHNA, CDR2 YSLEER. CDR3 length: 15 amino acids.

This clonotype was detected a few times. CDR3 bases: TGTGCCAGCAGCAAAGGGGGCGGGAGGGCCGGTGTAGTCCACGAGCAGTACTTC. Residues: CASSKGGGRAGVVHEQYF. The chain links TRBV21-1 to TRBJ2-7; whether TRBD2, the table's D call, matches the DNA was not checked. TRBV21-1 represents a pseudogene. The CDR3 is made up of 18 amino acids.

The table lists this clonotype with a few counts. The chain couples TRBV7-2 to TRBJ2-7; no definite D call. Looked up from germline, CDR1 is SGHTA and CDR2 is FQGNSA. Trimming took off 5 bases at V and 6 bases at J, with 8 bases between the two ends. This CDR3 comprises 11 residues. CDR3 sequence: CASSRVSEQYF. The CDR3 DNA follows: TGTGCCAGCAGCCGGGTATCCGAGCAGTACTTC.

The table lists this clonotype with a few counts. The chain combines TRBV20-1 with TRBJ2-7; 7 bases align to TRBD1. Looked up from germline, CDR1 is DFQATT and CDR2 is SNEGSKA (reference sequence). With 8 bases clipped from V and 3 bases from J, the junction kept 10 bases outside the gene matches. The CDR3 extends over 13 amino acids. The DNA for the CDR3 is TGCAGTATACAGGGGAAGTTGGACTACGAGCAGTACTTC. Its protein is CSIQGKLDYEQYF.

This clonotype was observed at least ten times. The rearrangement uses TRBV5-6 and TRBJ2-3, with 7 bases fitting TRBD1. The V gene's germline CDR1 is SGHDT and CDR2 YYEEEE. V gave up 2 bases and J gave up 1 base; unmatched junction bases: 1. This CDR3 has 14 amino acids. CDR3 DNA: TGTGCCAGCAGCTTCGGGACAGGCACAGATACGCAGTATTTT. Its protein product is CASSFGTGTDTQYF.